This TCR beta chain was identified during a study of T cell changes during pregnancy in multiple sclerosis. CDR3 size: 15 residues. The germline V gene encodes CDR1 LNHDA and CDR2 SQIVND (reference sequence). Germline trimming cut 9 bases from V and 2 bases from J; bases unmatched to any gene: 11. Produced via immunoSEQ multiplex PCR; TCRdb's table is partial and in-frame only. The sample contains tens of thousands of clones, 90% of which appear only once. The material sequenced was peripheral blood, taken in the first trimester of pregnancy. The genes are TRBV19 and TRBJ2-3; 7 bases align to TRBD1. The sequence came from a female donor in good health, enrolled as a control in a pregnancy study. In nucleotides, the CDR3 is TGTGCCAGCCGCGGTGAGGGGGCCGACACAGATACGCAGTATTTT. This encodes CASRGEGADTDTQYF.